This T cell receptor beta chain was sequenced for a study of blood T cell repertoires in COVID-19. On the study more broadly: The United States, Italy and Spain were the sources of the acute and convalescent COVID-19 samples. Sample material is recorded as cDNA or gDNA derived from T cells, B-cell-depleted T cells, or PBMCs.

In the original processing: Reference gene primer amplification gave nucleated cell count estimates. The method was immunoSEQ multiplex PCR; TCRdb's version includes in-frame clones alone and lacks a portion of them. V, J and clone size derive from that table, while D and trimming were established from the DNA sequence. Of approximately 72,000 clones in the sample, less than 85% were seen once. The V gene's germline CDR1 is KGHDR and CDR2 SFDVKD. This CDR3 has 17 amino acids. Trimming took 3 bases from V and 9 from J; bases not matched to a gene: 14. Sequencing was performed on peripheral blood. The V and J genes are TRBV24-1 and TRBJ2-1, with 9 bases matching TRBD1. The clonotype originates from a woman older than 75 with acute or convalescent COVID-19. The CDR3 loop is CATSDPGQGLSLGEQFF. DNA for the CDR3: TGTGCCACCAGTGATCCGGGACAGGGTTTGTCTCTTGGTGAGCAGTTCTTC.